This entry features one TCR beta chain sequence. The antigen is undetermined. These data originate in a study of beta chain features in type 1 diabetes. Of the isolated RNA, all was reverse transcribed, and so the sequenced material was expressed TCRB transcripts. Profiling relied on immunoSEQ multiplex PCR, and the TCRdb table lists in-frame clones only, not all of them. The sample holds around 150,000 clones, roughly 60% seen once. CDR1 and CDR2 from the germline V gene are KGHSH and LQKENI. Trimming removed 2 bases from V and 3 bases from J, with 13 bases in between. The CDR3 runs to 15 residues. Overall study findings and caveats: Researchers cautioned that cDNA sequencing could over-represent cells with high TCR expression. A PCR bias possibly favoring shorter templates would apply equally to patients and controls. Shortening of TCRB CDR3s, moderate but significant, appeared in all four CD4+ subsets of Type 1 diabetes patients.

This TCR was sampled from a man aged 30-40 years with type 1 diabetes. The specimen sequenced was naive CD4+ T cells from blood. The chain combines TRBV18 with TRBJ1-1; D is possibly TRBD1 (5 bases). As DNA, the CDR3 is TGTGCCAGCTCACCAAAAACAGGTTTGGACACTGAAGCTTTCTTT. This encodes CASSPKTGLDTEAFF.